The 10 T cell receptor beta chains below come from one sample, sequenced in a study of neurological immune-mediated disorders (dated by TCRdb to about 2019). The method was 5' RACE. Reads for this sample came from an Illumina HiSeq 2500. TCRdb took the public reads, trimmed them with fastp at Q25, ran MiXCR for clone calling and kept in-frame beta chains. Rows matching on CDR3 protein sequence are summarized as one entry with the most common DNA and genes. For this sample there are around 30,000 distinct CDR3 sequences; about 1.4% appear just once. Of the sample, around 8.8% falls within the top ten clones. The sample comprised PBMCs. All receptors derive from a woman in her 30s with multiple sclerosis.

In this sample, this clonotype turned up many times. The CDR3 DNA follows: TGTGCCAGCAACGACTACGGAACGCAGTATTTT. As protein: CASNDYGTQYF. This sequence joins TRBV7-2 and TRBJ2-3; D is perhaps TRBD2 (5 bases). Trimming took off 7 bases at V and 9 bases at J, with 11 bases between the two ends. Germline CDR1 reads SGHTA; CDR2 reads FQGNSA. CDR3 size: 11 residues.

This clonotype was found many times. The V gene is TRBV4-1, the J gene TRBJ2-7; D remains unclear. V was trimmed by 0 bases and J by 0 bases, leaving 9 bases between them. The germline gives CDR1 MGHRA, CDR2 YSYEKL. This CDR3 is 15 amino acids long. The CDR3 sequence: CASSQDEQISYEQYF. CDR3 nucleotide sequence: TGCGCCAGCAGCCAAGATGAACAGATCTCCTACGAGCAGTACTTC.

This clonotype was counted ten times or more. The chain is built from TRBV24-1 and TRBJ2-1; TRBD2 aligns across 16 bases. This CDR3 region has 17 residues. CDR1 and CDR2 from the germline V gene are KGHDR and SFDVKD. The V segment lost 4 bases and the J segment 10 bases; nucleotides outside the gene matches: 9. The CDR3 DNA reads TGTGCCACCAGTGACCCTGGGACTAGCGGGGGGGCGGGAGAGCAGTTCTTC. Its translation is CATSDPGTSGGAGEQFF.

This clonotype occurred many times. This chain connects TRBV5-1 to TRBJ2-7; D gene uncertain. The V and J ends lost 0 bases and 4 bases respectively, with 8 bases between them. Looked up from germline, CDR1 is SGHRS and CDR2 is YFSETQ. The CDR3 is 13 residues long. CDR3 nucleotides: TGCGCCAGCAGCTTGGAGGCAGCTTACGAGCAGTACTTC. Protein sequence: CASSLEAAYEQYF.

This clonotype was seen at least ten times. J is TRBJ2-7 and V is TRBV12-3 or TRBV12-4; D possibly matches TRBD1 or TRBD2 (5 bases each). The CDR3 is 15 amino acids. With 5 bases removed from V and 3 bases from J, the gap between germline ends came to 17 bases. CDR3 loop: CASSRRGGLIYEQYF. CDR3 bases: TGTGCCAGCAGTCGCCGGGGCGGCCTGATCTACGAGCAGTACTTC.

This clonotype was detected many times. This sequence joins TRBV6-2 or TRBV6-3 and TRBJ1-1; D is perhaps TRBD1 (6 bases). CDR1 and CDR2 (germline): MNHEY, SVGEGT. The CDR3 length is 13 residues. Trimming removed 1 base from V and 6 bases from J, with 9 bases in between. Here the CDR3 DNA reads TGTGCCAGCAGTTACTACTGGACAGCTGAAGCTTTCTTT. It encodes CASSYYWTAEAFF.

This clonotype has at least ten counts. This chain connects TRBV5-1 to TRBJ1-1; D gene ambiguous. V shed 5 bases and J shed 5 bases, with 16 bases lying between them. There are 14 residues in the CDR3. Germline CDR1 SGHRS, CDR2 YFSETQ. The CDR3 is CASRHGPGRTEAFF. The CDR3 bases are TGCGCCAGCAGACACGGACCCGGGAGGACTGAAGCTTTCTTT.

This clonotype was observed a handful of times. The chain carries TRBV12-5 and TRBJ1-6; D possibly corresponds to TRBD1 (6 bases). Trimming removed 0 bases from V and 9 bases from J, with 15 bases in between. This CDR3 has 16 amino acids. Looked up from germline, CDR1 is LGHNT and CDR2 is FRNRAP. CDR3 in amino acids: CASGLVDGGRISPLHF. CDR3 DNA: TGTGCTAGTGGTTTGGTAGATGGGGGGCGGATTTCACCCCTCCACTTT.

This clonotype was counted at least ten times. The chain carries TRBV12-3 or TRBV12-4 and TRBJ1-5, with D unresolved. The CDR3 extends over 10 amino acids. V was cut by 4 bases and J by 5 bases, with 0 bases left in between. Here the CDR3 reads CASSYQPQHF. As DNA, the CDR3 is TGTGCCAGCAGTTATCAGCCCCAGCATTTT.

This clonotype has ten or more counts. The chain couples TRBV7-2 to TRBJ2-5; 11 positions match TRBD2. Trimming took 5 bases from V and 1 from J; bases not matched to a gene: 6. The CDR3 contains 16 residues. Germline assignment: CDR1 SGHTA and CDR2 FQGNSA. In DNA, the CDR3 is TGTGCCAGCAGCGCCGGACTAGCGGGTCTCCAAGAGACCCAGTACTTC. Translated: CASSAGLAGLQETQYF.